Listed below are T cell receptor beta chains from one sample, sequenced in a study of cytomegalovirus exposure and HLA in healthy donors. TCRdb's copy holds only in-frame clones and misses some; the assay was immunoSEQ multiplex PCR. This table has approximately 240,000 clones, about 90% appearing once. The specimen sequenced was PBMCs. The receptors stem from a woman between 18 and 30 years old in good health and CMV-seronegative. Each CDR3 is given with its conserved first and last residue. The order of the fields is D gene, V gene, J gene, CDR3 DNA, CDR3 protein. A D gene is named only where the DNA matches it firmly.

>TRBD2|TRBV5-8|TRBJ2-2
TGTGCCAGCAGCGTCAGACTAGCGGGAGGCACCGGGGAGCTGTTTTTT
CASSVRLAGGTGELFF
>-|TRBV20-1|TRBJ2-1
TGCAGTGCTGGGGGCCCCAATGAGCAGTTCTTC
CSAGGPNEQFF
>TRBD1|TRBV5-1|TRBJ2-3
TGCGCCAGCACCACCGGGACAGGGTCCCTCCTTCCTACAGATACGCAGTATTTT
CASTTGTGSLLPTDTQYF
>-|TRBV9|TRBJ2-5
TGTGCCAGCAGCGTAGTAGGGGATAGGGAGACCCAGTACTTC
CASSVVGDRETQYF
>-|TRBV11-2|TRBJ1-2
TGTGCCAGCAGCTTAGGGGGGCGCGCTGGCTACACCTTC
CASSLGGRAGYTF
>TRBD1|TRBV30|TRBJ2-5
TGTGCCTGGAGTGTTAAAGGGGGCACGGAGACCCAGTACTTC
CAWSVKGGTETQYF
>TRBD2|TRBV5-1|TRBJ2-5
TGCGCCAGCAGCTGGGAGGGGGAGACCCAGTACTTC
CASSWEGETQYF
>-|TRBV15|TRBJ2-1
TGTGCCACCAGCCCACTTTCCAATGAGCAGTTCTTC
CATSPLSNEQFF
>TRBD1|TRBV5-1|TRBJ2-2
TGCGCCAGCAGCTTCCCGGGACAGGGAACCGGGGAGCTGTTTTTT
CASSFPGQGTGELFF
>-|TRBV11-3|TRBJ1-2
TGTGCCAGCAGCTCGGGACTCAGCTATGGCTACACCTTC
CASSSGLSYGYTF
>-|TRBV6-5|TRBJ1-4
TGTGCCAGCAGTGACGGCTGGGAGGGTGAAAAACTGTTTTTT
CASSDGWEGEKLFF